The clone carrying this T cell receptor (beta chain) was recorded at least ten times. The data belong to a study of human T cells and chemical hapten exposure. TCRdb analysed the RACE reads with MiXCR anew, one entry per CDR3 protein. The table lists tens of thousands of distinct CDR3 sequences, about 3% of them singletons. Germline V gene lookup returns CDR1 SGHRS and CDR2 YFSETQ. This CDR3 region has 14 residues. V shed 2 bases and J 7 bases; nucleotides not matched to a gene: 9. The time point is: patch test 2, 6 weeks after DPC sensitization. Treatment indicated: therapeutic diphenylcyclopropenone sensitization with weekly scalp DPC.

The origin of this receptor is a man aged 40-49 years with alopecia areata. Some clones in this sample may be carry-over from other donors' samples. This chain links TRBV5-1 with TRBJ2-7; 7 bases are a match to TRBD2. The specimen was whole blood, collected in connection with sensitization to the hapten diphenylcyclopropenone (DPC). In DNA, the CDR3 is TGCGCCAGCAGCTTCGGACTAGGGGTCGGGGAGCAGTACTTC. Translating gives CASSFGLGVGEQYF.